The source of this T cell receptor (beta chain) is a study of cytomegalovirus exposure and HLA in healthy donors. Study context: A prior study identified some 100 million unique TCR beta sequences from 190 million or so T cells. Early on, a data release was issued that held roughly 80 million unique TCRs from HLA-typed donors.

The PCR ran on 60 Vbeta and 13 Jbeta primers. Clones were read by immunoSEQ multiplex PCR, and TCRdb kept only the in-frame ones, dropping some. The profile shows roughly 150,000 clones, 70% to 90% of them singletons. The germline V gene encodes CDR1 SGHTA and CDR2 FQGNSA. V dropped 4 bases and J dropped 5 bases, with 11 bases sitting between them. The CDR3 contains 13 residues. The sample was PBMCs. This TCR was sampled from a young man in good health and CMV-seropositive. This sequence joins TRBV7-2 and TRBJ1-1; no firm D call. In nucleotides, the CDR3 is TGTGCCAGCAGCTGGTTCCAGGTTACTGAAGCTTTCTTT. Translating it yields CASSWFQVTEAFF.